This passage covers 3 T cell receptor beta chains from one sample sequenced in a study of T cells after yellow fever vaccination. TCRdb reanalysed the 5' RACE reads using MiXCR and keeps one entry per CDR3 protein. This sample has 120,000 or so distinct CDR3 sequences, with about 16% found just once. The sample consisted of CD8+ T cells sorted from PBMCs, taken 5 days after the yellow fever booster vaccination. These receptors all come from a man aged 18 to 30 who received the YFV17D yellow fever vaccine.

This clonotype was counted only a few times. The genes are TRBV7-9 and TRBJ2-3; possible D gene TRBD1, 6 bases. CDR1 is SEHNR, CDR2 FQNEAQ, per germline (reference sequence). The CDR3 length is 15 residues. The V gene lost 4 bases and the J gene lost 0 bases, with 11 bases spanning the gap. The CDR3 coding sequence is TGTGCCAGCAGCTACCAAGGACAGAGCACAGATACGCAGTATTTT. Its translation: CASSYQGQSTDTQYF.

This clonotype has more than one count but fewer than ten. The V call is TRBV6-5, the J call TRBJ1-1, with a weak D call TRBD1 (6 bases). Per germline, CDR1 MNHEY and CDR2 SVGAGI. This CDR3 contains 13 residues. Trimming pared 5 bases from V and 5 bases from J, leaving 12 bases between. CDR3 protein: CASSNQGLTEAFF. DNA of the CDR3: TGTGCCAGCAGTAACCAGGGGTTGACTGAAGCTTTCTTT.

In this sample, this clonotype is medium-sized. This chain joins TRBV9 and TRBJ2-1; 8 bases map to TRBD2. V shed 5 bases, J shed 4 bases, and the junction held 5 bases outside the gene matches. The germline V gene encodes CDR1 SGDLS and CDR2 YYNGEE. The CDR3 is 14 amino acids. CDR3 nucleotide sequence: TGTGCCAGCAGTGGGAGCGGGGGATACAATGAGCAGTTCTTC. It translates to CASSGSGGYNEQFF.